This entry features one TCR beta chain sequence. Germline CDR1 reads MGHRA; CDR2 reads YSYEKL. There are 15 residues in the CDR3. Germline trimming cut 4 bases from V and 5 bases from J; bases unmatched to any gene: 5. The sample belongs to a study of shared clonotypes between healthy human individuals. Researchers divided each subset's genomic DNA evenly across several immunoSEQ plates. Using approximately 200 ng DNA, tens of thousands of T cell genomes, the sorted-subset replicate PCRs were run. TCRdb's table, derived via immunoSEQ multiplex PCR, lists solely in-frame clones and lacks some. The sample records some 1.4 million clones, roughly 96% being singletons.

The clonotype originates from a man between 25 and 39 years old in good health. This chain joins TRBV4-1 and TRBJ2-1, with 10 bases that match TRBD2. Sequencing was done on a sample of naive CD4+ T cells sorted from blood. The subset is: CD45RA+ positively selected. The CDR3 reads CASSRVGLADNEQFF. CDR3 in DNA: TGCGCCAGCAGCCGGGTCGGACTAGCGGACAATGAGCAGTTCTTC.